This T cell receptor beta chain was found in a study of type 1 and type 2 diabetes patients. General study results and limits: A median of one highly-expanded CD4+ clone, covering 3.9% of reads, occurred in type 2 diabetes.

Amplification started from genomic DNA. Amplification of the beta chain CDR3 used 30 forward and 13 reverse multiplex primers. TCRdb called the multiplex PCR reads again in MiXCR, with one record for every CDR3 protein. The table has fewer than 300,000 distinct CDR3 sequences, roughly 48% seen once. This CDR3 has 16 residues. The germline gives CDR1 ENHRY, CDR2 SYGVKD. Worth noting for this clonotype: What it recognizes is unknown. Compared with germline, one end of the junction differs, possibly owing to a read error.

Each participant gave ten milliliters of peripheral blood. Material for sequencing was peripheral blood mononuclear cells (PBMCs). This rearrangement joins TRBV10-3 to TRBJ1-1; D unclear. The sequence derives from a man between 18 and 35 years old with type 2 diabetes. This CDR3 is CASSERRRRLNTEAFF. CDR3 DNA: TGTGCCAGCAGTGAGCGCCGGCGACGGCTGAACACTGAAGCTTTCTTT.